This is a list of T cell receptor beta chains from one sample in a study of metastatic and nonmetastatic thyroid tumors. TCRdb recomputed clones from the PCR reads via MiXCR. The table includes tens of thousands of clones, more than 10% detected once. Sequencing used blood. The receptors were sampled from a female donor with papillary thyroid cancer or a benign thyroid nodule (not recorded which). Some clones in this sample may be carry-over from other donors' samples. Each CDR3 is given with its conserved first and last residue. The D gene is left open where the match is weak. Some rows mark clone size as missing; the rest say once, few, many or name a class of expanded clone.

clone_size	v_call	d_call	j_call	cdr3_aa	cdr3_nt
many	TRBV19	-	TRBJ1-4	CASSQGVTNEKLFF	TGTGCCAGTAGTCAAGGGGTTACAAATGAAAAACTGTTTTTT
many	TRBV29-1	-	TRBJ2-5	CSVAPSGFETQYF	TGCAGCGTTGCACCGTCCGGGTTTGAGACCCAGTACTTC
-	TRBV7-8	-	TRBJ1-6	CASSPWGPCNSPLHF	TGTGCCAGCAGCCCGTGGGGGCCCTGCAATTCACCCCTCCACTTT
medium-sized	TRBV6-5	-	TRBJ2-7	CASSYRQMYEQYF	TGTGCCAGCAGTTACCGGCAGATGTACGAGCAGTACTTC
many	TRBV9	TRBD2	TRBJ2-1	CASSVTSGLDNEQFF	TGTGCCAGCAGCGTGACTAGCGGCCTAGACAATGAGCAGTTCTTC
medium-sized	TRBV27	-	TRBJ2-7	CASSKGLGDYEQYF	TGTGCCAGCAGTAAGGGCCTTGGGGACTACGAGCAGTACTTC
many	TRBV24-1	-	TRBJ2-2	CATSDHPSFGGELFF	TGTGCCACCAGTGATCACCCTAGCTTTGGCGGGGAGCTGTTTTTT
many	TRBV27	TRBD2	TRBJ2-3	CASSPTLAEFTDTQYF	TGTGCCAGCAGCCCCACACTAGCGGAATTCACAGATACGCAGTATTTT
few	TRBV6-1	TRBD2	TRBJ2-7	CASSEEYSGRGNEQYF	TGTGCCAGCAGTGAAGAATACAGCGGGAGGGGCAACGAGCAGTACTTC
many	TRBV6-2/TRBV6-3	-	TRBJ1-5	CASSRGTAAPNQPQHF	TGTGCCAGCAGTCGCGGGACCGCTGCCCCAAATCAGCCCCAGCATTTT
many	TRBV19	TRBD1	TRBJ1-2	CASSRTGEGYGYTF	TGTGCCAGTAGTCGGACAGGAGAGGGGTATGGCTACACCTTC
many	TRBV11-2	-	TRBJ2-2	CASSLEARGGVGELFF	TGTGCCAGCAGCTTAGAGGCCAGGGGGGGAGTCGGGGAGCTGTTTTTT
once	TRBV30	-	TRBJ1-5	CAWSLGSAGNQPQHF	TGTGCCTGGAGCTTGGGATCTGCTGGCAATCAGCCCCAGCATTTT
many	TRBV5-1	-	TRBJ2-1	CASSATLNNEQFF	TGCGCCAGCAGCGCGACCCTCAACAATGAGCAGTTCTTC
many	TRBV28	TRBD1	TRBJ2-5	CASSRSIVPTGGWETQYF	TGTGCCAGCAGTCGATCTATAGTGCCTACAGGGGGCTGGGAGACCCAGTACTTC
few	TRBV19	TRBD1	TRBJ2-1	CASRLTGNYDNEQFF	TGTGCCAGTAGGCTGACAGGGAATTATGACAATGAACAGTTCTTT
many	TRBV7-2	-	TRBJ2-5	CASSGHLAMGETQYF	TGTGCCAGCAGCGGACATCTAGCGATGGGAGAGACCCAGTACTTC
many	TRBV7-8	-	TRBJ2-1	CASSLLRYNEQFF	TGTGCCAGCAGCTTACTCCGGTACAATGAGCAGTTCTTC
many	TRBV29-1	-	TRBJ1-1	CSATPAPHTEAFF	TGCAGCGCCACTCCCGCCCCTCACACTGAAGCTTTCTTT
many	TRBV6-6	-	TRBJ2-2	CASSYSRTTTGELFF	TGTGCCAGCAGTTACTCGAGGACTACCACCGGGGAGCTGTTTTTT
-	TRBV18	-	TRBJ1-5	CAGSPSRAGQPQHF	TGCGCCGGCTCACCCTCACGAGCCGGCCAGCCCCAGCATTTT
-	TRBV11-3	-	TRBJ2-7	CSSSPSAHEQYF	TGTTCCAGCAGCCCCAGCGCCCACGAGCAGTACTTC
many	TRBV9	TRBD2	TRBJ2-1	CASSVEGRAYNEQFF	TGTGCCAGCAGCGTAGAAGGGAGGGCCTACAATGAGCAGTTCTTC
-	TRBV10-3	-	TRBJ1-6	CAISDNSPLHF	TGTGCCATCAGTGATAATTCACCCCTCCACTTT
many	TRBV20-1	-	TRBJ2-3	CSARENRDGADTQYF	TGCAGTGCTAGAGAAAACAGGGATGGGGCAGATACGCAGTATTTT
many	TRBV5-5	TRBD2	TRBJ2-7	CASSPSGTYSYEQYF	TGTGCCAGCAGCCCCAGCGGGACTTATTCCTACGAGCAGTACTTC
many	TRBV18	-	TRBJ2-1	CASSPRGGDYNEQFF	TGTGCCAGCTCACCAAGGGGTGGGGACTACAATGAGCAGTTCTTC
many	TRBV6-5	TRBD1	TRBJ2-7	CASSYSNPRQGYEQYF	TGTGCCAGCAGTTACTCGAACCCTCGACAGGGATACGAGCAGTACTTC
many	TRBV20-1	-	TRBJ2-1	CSATDPSSYNEQFF	TGCAGTGCTACAGATCCCAGCTCCTACAATGAGCAGTTCTTC
medium-sized	TRBV27	-	TRBJ2-7	CASSRDNSYEQYF	TGTGCCAGCAGCCGGGACAACTCCTACGAGCAGTACTTC
many	TRBV27	-	TRBJ1-1	CASSSPVRNTEAFF	TGTGCCAGCAGTTCCCCCGTCAGGAACACTGAAGCTTTCTTT
many	TRBV6-1	-	TRBJ1-5	CASSAQGGYNQPQHF	TGTGCCAGCAGTGCTCAGGGTGGTTACAATCAGCCCCAGCATTTT
many	TRBV7-3	TRBD2	TRBJ2-2	CASSLAPGLANTGELFF	TGTGCCAGCAGCTTAGCCCCGGGACTAGCGAACACCGGGGAGCTGTTTTTT
many	TRBV24-1	TRBD1	TRBJ2-3	CATSDPGQGGTDTQYF	TGTGCCACCAGTGATCCCGGACAGGGAGGCACAGATACGCAGTATTTT
many	TRBV2	TRBD2	TRBJ2-5	CASTPGLAFGTQYF	TGTGCCAGCACCCCGGGACTAGCGTTTGGGACCCAGTACTTC
-	TRBV5-1	TRBD1	TRBJ2-7	CASSGTGAEQYF	TGCGCCAGCAGCGGGACAGGGGCTGAGCAGTACTTC
many	TRBV18	-	TRBJ2-5	CASSRERETQYF	TGTGCCAGCTCGAGGGAGCGGGAGACCCAGTACTTC
many	TRBV12-3/TRBV12-4	TRBD1	TRBJ1-5	CASSGQGIGRGGGQPQHF	TGTGCCAGCAGTGGACAGGGAATCGGTCGCGGGGGGGGTCAGCCCCAGCATTTT
many	TRBV2	TRBD1	TRBJ2-7	CAGSRGTALYEQYF	TGTGCCGGAAGCAGGGGGACAGCCTTATACGAGCAGTACTTC
many	TRBV19	-	TRBJ1-5	CASSILDGKNQPQHF	TGTGCCAGTAGTATACTGGACGGGAAGAATCAGCCCCAGCATTTT
many	TRBV7-8	-	TRBJ1-5	CASSLAIVSLQPQHF	TGTGCCAGCAGCTTAGCGATAGTGAGCCTTCAGCCCCAGCATTTT
many	TRBV4-2	-	TRBJ2-2	CASSQELVATYTGELFF	TGTGCCAGCAGCCAAGAATTGGTTGCCACCTACACCGGGGAGCTGTTTTTT
many	TRBV3-1	TRBD2	TRBJ2-5	CASTRTGGETQYF	TGTGCCAGCACCCGGACGGGGGGTGAGACCCAGTACTTC
-	TRBV20-1	TRBD1	TRBJ1-6	CSATDRGVFSPLHF	TGCAGTGCAACGGACAGGGGAGTTTTTTCACCCCTCCACTTT
medium-sized	TRBV11-2	-	TRBJ1-2	CASSFSGTEGYGYTF	TGTGCCAGCAGCTTTTCCGGGACGGAGGGTTATGGCTACACCTTC
many	TRBV6-1	TRBD1	TRBJ2-7	CASATGQGNYEQYF	TGTGCCAGCGCGACGGGACAGGGAAACTACGAGCAGTACTTC
many	TRBV19	-	TRBJ2-3	CASRRTGVGTDTQYF	TGTGCCAGTAGGCGGACGGGGGTGGGCACAGATACGCAGTATTTT
-	TRBV6-2/TRBV6-3	TRBD1	TRBJ2-6	CASSQTGTGISGANVLTF	TGTGCCAGCAGTCAGACCGGGACAGGGATCTCTGGGGCCAACGTCCTGACTTTC
many	TRBV5-1	-	TRBJ2-7	CASGTGSGYEQYF	TGCGCCAGCGGTACCGGCAGCGGCTACGAGCAGTACTTC
-	TRBV2	TRBD2	TRBJ2-7	CAISKGVAGNEQYF	TGTGCCATTTCAAAGGGGGTAGCGGGGAACGAGCAGTACTTC
many	TRBV30	TRBD1	TRBJ1-5	CAWSVQGDQPQHF	TGTGCCTGGAGTGTGCAGGGGGATCAGCCCCAGCATTTT
many	TRBV5-5	-	TRBJ1-1	CASREELTEAFF	TGTGCCAGCAGGGAAGAGTTAACTGAAGCTTTCTTT
-	TRBV30	-	TRBJ1-2	CAWSMGVDSYGYTF	TGTGCCTGGAGTATGGGGGTTGACAGCTATGGCTACACCTTC